One and the same sample provided the 26 T cell receptor beta chains below, sequenced in a study of blood T cells in healthy people across ages (dated by TCRdb to about 2015). Libraries came from 5' RACE. Sequencing was performed on an Illumina HiSeq 2500. The second PCR ran for about 7 to 11 cycles and used a J-beta primer mix along with a sample-barcoded 5' primer. Using fastp trimming at Q25 and MiXCR clonotype assembly, TCRdb reanalyzed the public sequencing data and kept in-frame beta chains. Each CDR3 protein appears once, grouped with its most common genes and DNA. The sample table holds 790,000 or so distinct CDR3 sequences, of which around three fifths were seen once. Of the sample, roughly 25% is held by the ten largest clones. Sequences were obtained from blood. All receptors derive from a man in his forties or fifties in good health.

The rearrangement links TRBV9 to TRBJ2-5; the D call may be TRBD1 or TRBD2 (6 bases each). The length of the CDR3 is 15 residues. In germline, CDR1 is SGDLS, CDR2 YYNGEE. V was pared by 7 bases and J by 3 bases, with 19 bases between. Here the CDR3 reads CASGSMGGLEETQYF. CDR3 DNA: TGTGCCAGCGGGAGCATGGGGGGCTTGGAAGAGACCCAGTACTTC.

The V and J genes are TRBV7-9 and TRBJ2-7; D is perhaps TRBD2 (5 bases). Trimming removed 5 bases from V and 0 bases from J, with 11 bases in between. Germline loops: CDR1 SEHNR, CDR2 FQNEAQ (reference sequence). This CDR3 spans 14 amino acids. CDR3 in amino acids: CASSRLDFSYEQYF. The CDR3 DNA sequence: TGTGCCAGCAGCAGGCTGGACTTCTCCTACGAGCAGTACTTC.

V and J are TRBV9 and TRBJ2-4, with D possibly matching TRBD1 (6 bases). The J call is in doubt because the DNA end fits TRBJ2-7 better. Germline V gene lookup returns CDR1 SGDLS and CDR2 YYNGEE. This CDR3 region has 15 residues. As DNA, the CDR3 is TGTGCCAGCAGCCCGGCAAGGACAGCAACCTACGAGCAGTACTTC. Translated, it gives CASSPARTATYEQYF.

This clonotype has more than one count but fewer than ten. The gene calls are TRBV20-1 and TRBJ2-7; a weak D match, TRBD2 (6 bases). The CDR3 totals 14 residues. The germline V gene has CDR1 DFQATT and CDR2 SNEGSKA (reference sequence). Deletions cut 2 bases from V and 4 bases from J, with 15 bases between. The CDR3 reads CSARSTGEGYEQYF. CDR3 in DNA: TGCAGTGCTAGATCTACGGGAGAGGGATACGAGCAGTACTTC.

V usage is TRBV12-3 or TRBV12-4 and J usage is TRBJ2-3; D gene uncertain. The V gene lost 7 bases and the J gene lost 2 bases, with 7 bases spanning the gap. There are 12 residues in the CDR3. The CDR3 bases are TGTGCCAGCATGGATTACACAGATACGCAGTATTTT. Its protein product is CASMDYTDTQYF.

This clonotype was seen only a few times. The V call is TRBV6-5, the J call TRBJ1-6, with 8 bases identical to TRBD1. The CDR3 has 14 residues. J lost 7 bases, V lost 5 bases, and 4 bases had no gene match. The germline CDR1 and CDR2 sequences are MNHEY and SVGAGI. CDR3 residues: CASSGRQGNSPLHF. The CDR3 DNA reads TGTGCCAGCAGTGGAAGACAGGGGAATTCACCCCTCCACTTT.

The table lists this clonotype with a few counts. The chain links TRBV12-3 or TRBV12-4 to TRBJ2-3; D perhaps matches TRBD2 (6 bases). The CDR3 runs to 16 residues. The V and J ends lost 6 bases and 4 bases respectively, with 20 bases between them. For the CDR3, the DNA is TGTGCCAGCAGCCCCCGACTAGTTAGGTACTCAGATACGCAGTATTTT. Protein: CASSPRLVRYSDTQYF.

The rearrangement uses TRBV11-2 and TRBJ2-2; D perhaps matches TRBD1 (5 bases). Deletions cut 7 bases from V and 5 bases from J, with 17 bases between. CDR1 is SGHAT, CDR2 FQNNGV, per germline. This CDR3 has 15 residues. The CDR3 nucleotides read TGTGCCAGCACTACATTCAGGACACGGACCGGGGAGCTGTTTTTT. The encoded protein is CASTTFRTRTGELFF.

V and J are TRBV29-1 and TRBJ2-4; maybe TRBD2 (6 bases). The J call may not be correct, given that the DNA end is closer to TRBJ2-5. Germline CDR1 SQVTM, CDR2 ANQGSEA. The CDR3 is 12 residues long. Here the CDR3 reads CSVGVSGETQYF. The CDR3 DNA reads as TGCAGCGTTGGAGTCAGCGGGGAGACCCAGTACTTC.

The CDR3: CASSSPHGESSYNEQFF. For the CDR3, the DNA is TGTGCCAGCAGCTCCCCACACGGGGAGAGCTCCTACAATGAGCAGTTCTTC. The V call is TRBV6-1, the J call TRBJ2-1; tentatively, D is TRBD2 (5 bases). Trimming removed 6 bases from V and 0 bases from J, with 18 bases in between. The CDR3 consists of 17 residues. CDR1 is MNHNS, CDR2 SASEGT, per germline.

In its sample, this clonotype was seen once. The chain couples TRBV6-5 to TRBJ1-6; D call uncertain. The germline gives CDR1 MNHEY, CDR2 SVGAGI. Trimming left V 0 bases short and J 14 bases short, with 11 bases between. CDR3 length: 13 residues. This CDR3 reads CASSYSSNGALHF. CDR3 coding DNA: TGTGCCAGCAGTTACTCCTCCAATGGGGCCCTCCACTTT.

The rearrangement links TRBV18 to TRBJ2-3, with D perhaps TRBD1 or TRBD2 (5 bases each). The CDR3 contains 13 residues. Trimming left V 5 bases short and J 4 bases short, with 10 bases between. Germline V gene lookup returns CDR1 KGHSH and CDR2 LQKENI. The CDR3 coding sequence is TGTGCCAGCTCAACCTTGGGGGCAGATACGCAGTATTTT. Its translation: CASSTLGADTQYF.

This sequence joins TRBV7-2 and TRBJ1-1; possible D gene TRBD1, 5 bases. The CDR3 has 15 residues. Germline CDR1 is SGHTA and CDR2 is FQGNSA. V was cut by 0 bases and J by 1 base, with 9 bases left in between. The CDR3 DNA reads TGTGCCAGCAGCTTAGCGGGGGACTCGAACACTGAAGCTTTCTTT. Protein: CASSLAGDSNTEAFF.

This clonotype was seen a few times. At one end the junction does not follow the germline gene, possibly because of a read error. The CDR3 spells CSERASTYNEQFF. The CDR3 DNA reads as TGCAGTGAACGCGCTAGTACCTACAATGAGCAGTTCTTT. V is TRBV20-1 and J is TRBJ2-1; D is unclear. Germline CDR1 reads DFQATT; CDR2 reads SNEGSKA (reference sequence). This CDR3 comprises 13 residues.

The table lists this clonotype with a few counts. The genes are TRBV7-9 and TRBJ2-5; D might be TRBD1 (5 bases). Germline CDR1 and CDR2: SEHNR and FQNEAQ (reference sequence). This CDR3 contains 15 residues. The germline V and J ends were trimmed by 5 bases and 1 base, with 14 bases remaining between them. This chain's CDR3 is CASSQVQTAQETQYF. CDR3 nucleotide sequence: TGTGCCAGCAGCCAAGTACAGACAGCCCAAGAGACCCAGTACTTC.

The rearrangement links TRBV12-3 or TRBV12-4 to TRBJ1-1, with D unclear. The CDR3 extends over 13 amino acids. With 3 bases removed from V and 8 bases from J, the gap between germline ends came to 13 bases. The CDR3: CASSLGRAGEAFF. CDR3 coding DNA: TGTGCCAGCAGTTTGGGCCGAGCGGGCGAAGCTTTCTTT.

A single count supports this clonotype. The chain uses TRBV20-1 and TRBJ1-5; D is perhaps TRBD1 (5 bases). This CDR3 contains 14 residues. The germline V and J ends were trimmed by 7 bases and 1 base, with 14 bases remaining between them. In germline, CDR1 is DFQATT, CDR2 SNEGSKA (reference sequence). The CDR3 here is CSGGVGTSNQPQHF. The CDR3 coding sequence is TGCAGTGGCGGGGTTGGGACGAGCAATCAGCCCCAGCATTTT.

The rearrangement joins TRBV7-2 to TRBJ2-7, with 8 bases matching TRBD1. The V segment lost 0 bases and the J segment 5 bases; nucleotides outside the gene matches: 6. Germline V gives CDR1 SGHTA, CDR2 FQGNSA. This CDR3 is 15 amino acids long. The CDR3, as DNA: TGTGCCAGCAGCTTAGCGCGGACAGGGTTTGACGAGCAGTACTTC. Protein: CASSLARTGFDEQYF.

The chain is built from TRBV29-1 and TRBJ2-2; 10 positions agree with TRBD1. The CDR3 runs to 14 residues. Germline CDR1 and CDR2: SQVTM and ANQGSEA. The V and J ends lost 4 bases and 2 bases, in that order; junction bases with no gene match: 1. For the CDR3, the DNA is TGCAGCGTTGGACAGGGGGCAAACACCGGGGAGCTGTTTTTT. Its translation is CSVGQGANTGELFF.

The genes are TRBV27 and TRBJ2-1; 10 bases map to TRBD2. Germline CDR1 MNHEY, CDR2 SMNVEV (reference sequence). J gave up 7 bases and V 3 bases, and 6 bases lay outside the gene matches. This CDR3 contains 15 residues. The CDR3 coding sequence is TGTGCCAGCAGTTTCCCTAGCGGGAGTGTTAATGAGCAGTTCTTC. Protein sequence: CASSFPSGSVNEQFF.

The rearrangement joins TRBV12-3 or TRBV12-4 to TRBJ2-1, with 9 bases lining up with TRBD2. This CDR3 contains 16 residues. The ends lost 5 bases at V and 4 bases at J; junction bases unmatched: 9. CDR3 protein: CASSIRLADTYNEQFF. The CDR3 nucleotides read TGTGCCAGCAGTATACGACTAGCGGATACTTACAATGAGCAGTTCTTC.

The chain recombines TRBV3-1 with TRBJ2-5, with 10 bases lining up with TRBD2. There are 16 residues in the CDR3. V trimming: 1 base; J trimming: 2 bases; junction bases outside the gene matches: 4. Germline V lookup: CDR1 LGHDT, CDR2 YNNKEL (reference sequence). The CDR3 sequence: CASSQVAGGRQETQYF. The CDR3 DNA follows: TGTGCCAGCAGCCAAGTAGCGGGGGGAAGACAAGAGACCCAGTACTTC.

The rearrangement links TRBV7-9 to TRBJ2-7; the D is unclear. The germline V gene has CDR1 SEHNR and CDR2 FQNEAQ (reference sequence). Trimming took 8 bases from V and 2 from J, leaving 10 bases between them. This CDR3 region has 12 residues. CDR3 residues: CASGGSAYEQYF. CDR3 nucleotides: TGTGCCAGCGGTGGCTCCGCCTACGAGCAGTACTTC.

This CDR3 is CASSIYRSSYNEQFF. The CDR3 bases are TGTGCCAGTAGTATATATCGGAGCTCCTACAATGAGCAGTTCTTC. The V and J genes are TRBV19 and TRBJ2-1; no reliable D call. The CDR3 contains 15 residues. Trimming stripped 2 bases from V and 0 bases from J, with 8 bases between. CDR1 and CDR2 (germline): LNHDA, SQIVND (reference sequence).

The genes are TRBV12-3 or TRBV12-4 and TRBJ1-2, with D perhaps TRBD1 (5 bases). The CDR3 is 12 residues long. V was shortened by 6 bases and J by 4 bases, with 9 bases between the two germline ends. CDR3 in amino acids: CASSTGRYGYTF. The CDR3 bases are TGTGCCAGCAGCACGGGACGCTATGGCTACACCTTC.

This chain connects TRBV30 to TRBJ1-2; D is unclear. Germline CDR1 GTSNPN, CDR2 SVGIG (reference sequence). With 4 bases removed from V and 6 bases from J, the gap between germline ends came to 9 bases. The CDR3 is 11 residues long. The CDR3 region has the DNA TGTGCCTGGACAGCCCTACATGGCTACACCTTC. This gives the protein CAWTALHGYTF.